These 23 T cell receptor beta chains were all obtained from the same sample, sequenced in a study of T cell responses to AZD1222 COVID-19 vaccine. Sequencing used immunoSEQ multiplex PCR; TCRdb keeps in-frame clones, though not all of them. The sample comprises 90,000 to 150,000 clones, approximately 90% of which are singletons, and around 10% rests with the top ten. Source: peripheral blood, taken on day 0 of AZD1222 vaccination. These receptor sequences come from an adult in good health.

The chain joins TRBV12-5 to TRBJ2-2; D remains ambiguous. CDR1 is LGHNT and CDR2 is FRNRAP in the germline V gene. Between the trimmed V and J ends, which lost 1 base and 3 bases, there was a span of 6 bases. CDR3 size: 14 residues. CDR3 residues: CASGLELDTGELFF. DNA of the CDR3: TGTGCTAGTGGTTTGGAACTTGACACCGGGGAGCTGTTTTTT. The entire variable domain, with the rest obtained from reference TRBV12-5 and TRBJ2-2, is as follows: DARVTQTPRHKVTEMGQEVTMRCQPILGHNTVFWYRQTMMQGLELLAYFRNRAPLDDSGMPKDRFSAEMPDATLATLKIQPSEPRDSAVYFCASGLELDTGELFFGEGSRLTVL.

The rearrangement links TRBV7-9 to TRBJ2-2; TRBD1 or TRBD2 may be the D gene (5 bases each). V dropped 3 bases and J dropped 1 base, with 18 bases sitting between them. The germline V gene encodes CDR1 SEHNR and CDR2 FQNEAQ (reference sequence). This CDR3 contains 18 residues. CDR3 in DNA: TGTGCCAGCAGCTTTGAGGGGTTGTTGCCGGTGAACACCGGGGAGCTGTTTTTT. Amino acid sequence: CASSFEGLLPVNTGELFF.

V is TRBV11-2 and J is TRBJ2-2, with 7 bases that match TRBD2. The CDR3 is 14 residues long. V trimming: 6 bases; J trimming: 3 bases; junction bases outside the gene matches: 4. Germline assignment: CDR1 SGHAT and CDR2 FQNNGV. Here the CDR3 DNA reads TGTGCCAGCAGAAGGGCGGGGGACACCGGGGAGCTGTTTTTT. Amino acid sequence: CASRRAGDTGELFF.

CDR3 nucleotide sequence: TGTGCCAGCAGTTTTAGTACAGGGAGGTTTCAGTACTTC. Its translation is CASSFSTGRFQYF. The genes are TRBV28 and TRBJ2-4; D could derive from TRBD1 or TRBD2 (6 bases each). Trimming took off 3 bases at V and 11 bases at J, with 14 bases between the two ends. The CDR3 sequence is 13 residues long. CDR1 MDHEN and CDR2 SYDVKM come from the germline V gene.

This chain joins TRBV9 and TRBJ2-1; D call uncertain. The ends were cut back, 4 bases at V and 0 bases at J, with 8 bases in the middle. CDR3 length: 14 amino acids. The germline CDR1 and CDR2 sequences are SGDLS and YYNGEE. CDR3 loop: CASSQTNSYNEQFF. In DNA, the CDR3 is TGTGCCAGCAGCCAGACCAACTCCTACAATGAGCAGTTCTTC.

This clone was counted once. The rearrangement links TRBV6-2 or TRBV6-3 to TRBJ2-6; D is ambiguous. This CDR3 is 19 amino acids long. Germline V lookup: CDR1 MNHEY, CDR2 SVGEGT. The ends were cut back, 3 bases at V and 0 bases at J, with 18 bases in the middle. DNA of the CDR3: TGTGCCAGCAGTTATGCATCAGCAGCCAGATACTCTGGGGCCAACGTCCTGACTTTC. Translated: CASSYASAARYSGANVLTF.

This clone was seen more than once but under ten times. V usage is TRBV27 and J usage is TRBJ1-6; D gene ambiguous. This CDR3 has 14 amino acids. The germline gives CDR1 MNHEY, CDR2 SMNVEV (reference sequence). Trimming took 5 bases from V and 13 from J, leaving 18 bases between them. CDR3 loop: CASSPRSKASPLHF. The CDR3, as DNA: TGTGCCAGCAGTCCCCGATCTAAGGCTTCGCCCCTCCACTTT.

This clone has at least ten counts. This chain links TRBV7-2 with TRBJ2-3; D may match TRBD1 or TRBD2 (7 bases each). The CDR3 totals 16 residues. Germline V CDR1 and CDR2: SGHTA, FQGNSA. Trimming removed 5 bases from V and 0 bases from J, with 15 bases in between. CDR3 DNA: TGTGCCAGCAGCCCCCGACAGGGAGGGAGCACAGATACGCAGTATTTT. It translates to CASSPRQGGSTDTQYF.

J is TRBJ1-1 and V is TRBV28, with a tentative D call TRBD1 (5 bases). Germline V gives CDR1 MDHEN, CDR2 SYDVKM. V lost 3 bases, J lost 6 bases, and 14 bases lay in between. The length of the CDR3 is 14 residues. The CDR3 sequence is CASSLPTGVAEAFF. The CDR3 bases are TGTGCCAGCAGTTTGCCCACAGGCGTCGCTGAAGCTTTCTTT. The full variable domain, rest sourced from reference TRBV28 and TRBJ1-1, is DVKVTQSSRYLVKRTGEKVFLECVQDMDHENMFWYRQDPGLGLRLIYFSYDVKMKEKGDIPEGYSVSREKKERFSLILESASTNQTSMYLCASSLPTGVAEAFFGQGTRLTVV.

The chain couples TRBV3-1 (or the pseudogene TRBV3-2) to TRBJ1-2; TRBD1 aligns across 8 bases. V trimming: 2 bases; J trimming: 4 bases; junction bases outside the gene matches: 6. The CDR3 is 15 residues long. Germline V lookup: CDR1 LGHDT, CDR2 YNNKEL (reference sequence). The CDR3 region has the DNA TGTGCCAGCAGCCAAAGGGGAACAGGGGGCTATGGCTACACCTTC. This sequence encodes CASSQRGTGGYGYTF.

The V gene is TRBV19, the J gene TRBJ1-5, with a possible D match to TRBD1 (6 bases). Trimming stripped 3 bases from V and 1 base from J, with 16 bases between. CDR3 length equals 17 residues. The germline CDR1 and CDR2 sequences are LNHDA and SQIVND (reference sequence). The CDR3 DNA reads TGTGCCAGTAGTATCGCGCGGGGGGGCAGGAGCAATCAGCCCCAGCATTTT. Protein product: CASSIARGGRSNQPQHF.

This clone was detected only once. This chain uses TRBV2 with TRBJ2-1; 12 bases map to TRBD2. The germline V gene has CDR1 SNHLY and CDR2 FYNNEI. The ends lost 8 bases at V and 9 bases at J; junction bases unmatched: 8. The CDR3 is 14 residues long. The CDR3 loop is CASGRLAGEGEQFF. In DNA form, the CDR3 reads TGTGCCAGCGGACGACTAGCGGGAGAGGGTGAGCAGTTCTTC. Using reference TRBV2 and TRBJ2-1 for the parts outside the CDR3, the full variable domain is EPEVTQTPSHQVTQMGQEVILRCVPISNHLYFYWYRQILGQKVEFLVSFYNNEISEKSEIFDDQFSVERPDGSNFTLKIRSTKLEDSAMYFCASGRLAGEGEQFFGPGTRLTVL.

This clone has only one observation. The chain is built from TRBV7-2 and TRBJ2-7, with 9 nucleotides matching TRBD2. The germline V gene encodes CDR1 SGHTA and CDR2 FQGNSA. Trimming at V came to 1 base and at J to 6 bases, leaving 4 bases not matched to a gene. The CDR3 spans 14 residues. The CDR3 loop is CASSLVVAGAEQYF. The DNA for the CDR3 is TGTGCCAGCAGCTTAGTAGTAGCGGGAGCCGAGCAGTACTTC. Drawing the rest from reference TRBV7-2 and TRBJ2-7, the complete variable domain is GAGVSQSPSNKVTEKGKDVELRCDPISGHTALYWYRQSLGQGLEFLIYFQGNSAPDKSGLPSDRFSAERTGGSVSTLTIQRTQQEDSAVYLCASSLVVAGAEQYFGPGTRLTVT.

The J gene is TRBJ2-3, the V gene TRBV15, with a weak D call TRBD1 (8 bases). The CDR3 loop spans 14 amino acids. Germline CDR1 and CDR2: LNHNV and YYDKDF (reference sequence). The V end was cut by 4 bases, the J end by 6 bases, with 14 bases between. CDR3 in DNA: TGTGCCACCAGCATAACAGGGGGGGAGGATACGCAGTATTTT. Its protein is CATSITGGEDTQYF.

The gene calls are TRBV3-1 (or the pseudogene TRBV3-2) and TRBJ2-7; TRBD1 matches 7 bases. The CDR3 sequence is 17 residues long. The ends lost 4 bases at V and 6 bases at J; junction bases unmatched: 18. Germline values: CDR1 LGHDT, CDR2 YNNKEL (reference sequence). The CDR3 bases are TGTGCCAGCAGCCGCAGACCGACAGGGTATGCGTTGATCGAGCAGTACTTC. Residues: CASSRRPTGYALIEQYF.

The chain combines TRBV19 with TRBJ2-6; possibly TRBD2 for D (6 bases). The germline V and J ends were trimmed by 5 bases and 2 bases, with 10 bases remaining between them. Germline V CDR1 and CDR2: LNHDA, SQIVND (reference sequence). The CDR3 totals 15 residues. In DNA form, the CDR3 reads TGTGCCAGTAGTTCGGAGGGAACTGGGGCCAACGTCCTGACTTTC. Encoded protein: CASSSEGTGANVLTF.

DNA for the CDR3: TGTGCCTGGGGGGAGGGAGGCAGGGGGACTACTTATGGCTACACCTTC. Translating it yields CAWGEGGRGTTYGYTF. The chain is built from TRBV30 and TRBJ1-2, with 7 bases lining up with TRBD1. The CDR3 consists of 16 residues. Losses at the gene ends were 5 bases for V and 5 bases for J; bases not matched to a gene: 17. Germline lookup yields CDR1 GTSNPN and CDR2 SVGIG (reference sequence).

This chain uses TRBV7-8 with TRBJ2-7, with 7 bases lining up with TRBD1. V was pared by 4 bases and J by 5 bases, with 5 bases of the junction left unmatched. Germline V gives CDR1 SGHVS, CDR2 FQNEAQ. This CDR3 spans 13 amino acids. The CDR3 nucleotides are TGTGCCAGCAGCTCTCAGACAGGGAACGAGCAGTACTTC. Amino acid sequence: CASSSQTGNEQYF.

V gene TRBV6-6 combines with J gene TRBJ2-3; D is unresolved. The CDR3 covers 11 residues. V was trimmed by 7 bases and J by 5 bases, leaving 7 bases between them. Germline V gives CDR1 MNHNY, CDR2 SVGAGI (reference sequence). In DNA form, the CDR3 reads TGTGCCAGCACCCACTTAGATACGCAGTATTTT. Protein sequence: CASTHLDTQYF.

The chain combines TRBV24-1 with TRBJ2-5, with TRBD1 matching over 8 bases. CDR3 length: 16 amino acids. The ends lost 3 bases at V and 5 bases at J; junction bases unmatched: 10. Germline CDR1 is KGHDR and CDR2 is SFDVKD. The CDR3 spells CATSDPPRTGSETQYF. The CDR3 nucleotides read TGTGCCACCAGTGATCCGCCGAGGACAGGGTCGGAGACCCAGTACTTC.

With respect to this clone: The sample contains more than one DNA sequence encoding this CDR3. V gene TRBV6-5 combines with J gene TRBJ1-5; D is perhaps TRBD1 (6 bases). In germline, CDR1 is MNHEY, CDR2 SVGAGI. The CDR3 runs to 13 residues. V was cut by 8 bases and J by 1 base, with 9 bases left in between. The CDR3 sequence: CASGGGSNQPQHF. In nucleotides, the CDR3 is TGTGCCAGCGGAGGGGGGAGCAATCAGCCCCAGCATTTT.

The rearrangement links TRBV19 to TRBJ1-4; unclear D gene. CDR1 LNHDA and CDR2 SQIVND come from the germline V gene (reference sequence). CDR3 size: 14 residues. The ends were cut back, 8 bases at V and 0 bases at J, with 10 bases in the middle. The CDR3 nucleotides read TGTGCCAGTTCCGTGGCAACAACTAATGAAAAACTGTTTTTT. This sequence encodes CASSVATTNEKLFF.

This chain uses TRBV5-1 with TRBJ2-7; 11 positions agree with TRBD1. The CDR3 has 13 residues. Germline CDR1 reads SGHRS; CDR2 reads YFSETQ. Trimming removed 4 bases from V and 7 bases from J; junction bases left unmatched: 4. CDR3 loop: CASSTRDRGEQYF. The CDR3 nucleotides are TGCGCCAGCAGCACCCGGGACAGGGGGGAGCAGTACTTC.